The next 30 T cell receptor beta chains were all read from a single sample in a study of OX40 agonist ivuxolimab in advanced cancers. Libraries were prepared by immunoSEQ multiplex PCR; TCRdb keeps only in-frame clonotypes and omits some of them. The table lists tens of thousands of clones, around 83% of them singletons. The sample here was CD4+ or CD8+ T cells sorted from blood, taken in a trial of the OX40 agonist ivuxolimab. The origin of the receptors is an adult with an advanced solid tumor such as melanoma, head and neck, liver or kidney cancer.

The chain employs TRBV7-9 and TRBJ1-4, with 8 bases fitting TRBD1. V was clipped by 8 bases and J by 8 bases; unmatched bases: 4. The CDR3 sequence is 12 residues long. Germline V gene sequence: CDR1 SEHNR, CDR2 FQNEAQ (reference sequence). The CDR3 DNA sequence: TGTGCCAGCGGACAGGGTATCGAAAAACTGTTTTTT. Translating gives CASGQGIEKLFF.

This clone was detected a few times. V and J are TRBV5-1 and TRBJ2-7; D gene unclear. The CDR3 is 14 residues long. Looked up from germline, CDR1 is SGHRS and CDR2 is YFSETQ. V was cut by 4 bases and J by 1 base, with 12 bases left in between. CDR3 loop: CASSQTEFSYEQYF. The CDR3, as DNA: TGCGCCAGCAGCCAAACAGAGTTTTCCTACGAGCAGTACTTC.

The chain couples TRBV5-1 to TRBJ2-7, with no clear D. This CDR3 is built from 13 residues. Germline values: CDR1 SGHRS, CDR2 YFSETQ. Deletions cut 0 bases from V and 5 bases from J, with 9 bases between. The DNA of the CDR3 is TGCGCCAGCAGCTTGGGATACGCGAACGAGCAGTACTTC. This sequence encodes CASSLGYANEQYF.

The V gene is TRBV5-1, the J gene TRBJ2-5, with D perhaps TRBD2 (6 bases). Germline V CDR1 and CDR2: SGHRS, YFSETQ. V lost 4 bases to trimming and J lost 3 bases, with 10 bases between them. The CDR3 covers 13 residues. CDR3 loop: CASSAGGEETQYF. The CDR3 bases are TGCGCCAGCAGCGCGGGCGGGGAAGAGACCCAGTACTTC.

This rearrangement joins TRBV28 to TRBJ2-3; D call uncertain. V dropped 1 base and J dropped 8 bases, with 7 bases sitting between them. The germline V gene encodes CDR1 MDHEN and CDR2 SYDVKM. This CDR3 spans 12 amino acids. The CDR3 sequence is CASSLSLFTQYF. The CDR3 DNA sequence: TGTGCCAGCAGTTTATCTCTTTTTACGCAGTATTTT.

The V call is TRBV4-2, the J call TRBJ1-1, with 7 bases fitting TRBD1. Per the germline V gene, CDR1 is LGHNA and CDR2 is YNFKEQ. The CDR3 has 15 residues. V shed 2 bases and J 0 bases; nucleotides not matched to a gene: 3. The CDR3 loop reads CASSQSTGVNTEAFF. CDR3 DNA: TGTGCCAGCAGCCAAAGCACAGGGGTGAACACTGAAGCTTTCTTT.

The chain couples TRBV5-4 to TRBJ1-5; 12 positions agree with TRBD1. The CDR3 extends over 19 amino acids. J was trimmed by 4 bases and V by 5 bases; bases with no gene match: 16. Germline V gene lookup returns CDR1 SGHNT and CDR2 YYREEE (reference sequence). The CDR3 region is CASRVSSGTGGGGNQPQHF. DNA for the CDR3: TGTGCCAGCAGAGTATCCTCAGGGACAGGGGGCGGTGGGAATCAGCCCCAGCATTTT.

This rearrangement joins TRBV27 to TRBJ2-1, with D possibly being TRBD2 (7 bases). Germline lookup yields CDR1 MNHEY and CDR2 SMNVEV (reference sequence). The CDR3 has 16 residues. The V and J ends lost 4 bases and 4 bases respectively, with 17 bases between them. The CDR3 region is CASSSPGGGGYNEQFF. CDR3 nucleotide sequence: TGTGCCAGCAGTTCCCCCGGGGGAGGGGGGTACAATGAGCAGTTCTTC.

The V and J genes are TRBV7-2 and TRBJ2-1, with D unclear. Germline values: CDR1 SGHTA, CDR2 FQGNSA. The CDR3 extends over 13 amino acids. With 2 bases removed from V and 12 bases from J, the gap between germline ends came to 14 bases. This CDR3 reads CASSLPLGVGQFF. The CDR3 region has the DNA TGTGCCAGCAGCTTACCCCTTGGAGTTGGGCAGTTCTTC.

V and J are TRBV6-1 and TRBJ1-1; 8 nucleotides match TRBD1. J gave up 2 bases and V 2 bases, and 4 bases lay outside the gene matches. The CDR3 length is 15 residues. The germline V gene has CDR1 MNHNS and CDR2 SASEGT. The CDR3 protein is CASSETGTGNTEAFF. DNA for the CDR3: TGTGCCAGCAGTGAAACCGGGACAGGAAACACTGAAGCTTTCTTT.

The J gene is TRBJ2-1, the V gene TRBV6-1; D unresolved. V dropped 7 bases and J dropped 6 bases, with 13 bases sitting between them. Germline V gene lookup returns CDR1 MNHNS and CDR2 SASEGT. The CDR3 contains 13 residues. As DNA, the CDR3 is TGTGCCAGCACCCGTTTGCAGCGCAATGAGCAGTTCTTC. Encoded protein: CASTRLQRNEQFF.

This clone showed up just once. The CDR3 DNA follows: TGTGCCATCAGTGACCCGCAGGGTGTTGTCAATGAGCAGTTCTTC. Protein product: CAISDPQGVVNEQFF. The chain combines TRBV10-3 with TRBJ2-1, with D possibly being TRBD1 (5 bases). The V gene's germline CDR1 is ENHRY and CDR2 SYGVKD. The ends were cut back, 3 bases at V and 6 bases at J, with 15 bases in the middle. The CDR3 is 15 amino acids.

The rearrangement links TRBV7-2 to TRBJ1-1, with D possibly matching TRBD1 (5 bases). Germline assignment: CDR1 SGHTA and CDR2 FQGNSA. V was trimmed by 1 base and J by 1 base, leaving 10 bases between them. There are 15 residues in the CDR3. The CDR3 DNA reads TGTGCCAGCAGCTTAGTTGGGACGGCGAACACTGAAGCTTTCTTT. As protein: CASSLVGTANTEAFF. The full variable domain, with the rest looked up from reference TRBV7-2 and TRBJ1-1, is GAGVSQSPSNKVTEKGKDVELRCDPISGHTALYWYRQSLGQGLEFLIYFQGNSAPDKSGLPSDRFSAERTGGSVSTLTIQRTQQEDSAVYLCASSLVGTANTEAFFGQGTRLTVV.

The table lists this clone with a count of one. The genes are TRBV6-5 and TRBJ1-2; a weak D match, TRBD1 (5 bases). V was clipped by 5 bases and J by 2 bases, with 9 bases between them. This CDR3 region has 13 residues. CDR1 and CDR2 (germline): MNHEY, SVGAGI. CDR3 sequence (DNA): TGTGCCAGCAGTGAGGCAGGGAACTATGGCTACACCTTC. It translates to CASSEAGNYGYTF.

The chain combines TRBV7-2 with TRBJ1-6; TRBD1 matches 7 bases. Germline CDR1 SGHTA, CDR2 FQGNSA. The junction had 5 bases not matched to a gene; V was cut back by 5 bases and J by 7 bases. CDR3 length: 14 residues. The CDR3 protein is CASSTQQGNSPLHF. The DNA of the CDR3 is TGTGCCAGCAGCACACAACAGGGGAATTCACCCCTCCACTTT.

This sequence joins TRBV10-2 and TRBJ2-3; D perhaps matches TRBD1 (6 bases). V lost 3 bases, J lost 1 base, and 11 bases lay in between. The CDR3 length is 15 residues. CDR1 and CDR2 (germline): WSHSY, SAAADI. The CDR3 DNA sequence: TGCGCCAGCAGTGATCGGTACAGGGGCACAGATACGCAGTATTTT. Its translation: CASSDRYRGTDTQYF.

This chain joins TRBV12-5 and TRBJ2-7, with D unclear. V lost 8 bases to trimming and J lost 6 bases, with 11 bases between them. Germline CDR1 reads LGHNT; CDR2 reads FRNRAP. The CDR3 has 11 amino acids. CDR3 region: CASSGPGEQYF. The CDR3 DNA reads TGTGCTAGTTCGGGCCCTGGCGAGCAGTACTTC.

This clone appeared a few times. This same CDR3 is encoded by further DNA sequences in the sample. CDR3 loop: CASSHPGQGTEAFF. The CDR3 region has the DNA TGTGCCAGCAGCCACCCCGGACAGGGCACTGAAGCTTTCTTT. The chain uses TRBV4-2 and TRBJ1-1, with 8 nucleotides matching TRBD1. CDR1 LGHNA and CDR2 YNFKEQ come from the germline V gene. The CDR3 covers 14 residues. Trimming at V came to 3 bases and at J to 4 bases, leaving 4 bases not matched to a gene.

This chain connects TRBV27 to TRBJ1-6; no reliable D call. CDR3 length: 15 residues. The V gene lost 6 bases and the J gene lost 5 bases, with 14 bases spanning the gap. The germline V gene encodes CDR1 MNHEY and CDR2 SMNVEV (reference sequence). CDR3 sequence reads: CASSLRPFDNSPLHF. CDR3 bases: TGTGCCAGCAGCCTGCGGCCTTTCGATAATTCACCCCTCCACTTT.

CDR3 in amino acids: CASSLRLVYSRNEQFF. CDR3 sequence (DNA): TGTGCCAGCAGCTTACGACTGGTATACTCCCGAAATGAGCAGTTCTTC. This chain connects TRBV7-8 to TRBJ2-1; D gene ambiguous. The CDR3 is made up of 16 amino acids. Germline CDR1 SGHVS, CDR2 FQNEAQ. V was clipped by 2 bases and J by 7 bases, with 18 bases between them.

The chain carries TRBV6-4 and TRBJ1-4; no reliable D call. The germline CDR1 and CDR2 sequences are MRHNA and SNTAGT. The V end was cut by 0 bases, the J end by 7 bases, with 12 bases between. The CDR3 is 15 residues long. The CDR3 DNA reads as TGTGCCAGCAGTGACTCGGCAGGCTCTAGTGAAAAACTGTTTTTT. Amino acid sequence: CASSDSAGSSEKLFF.

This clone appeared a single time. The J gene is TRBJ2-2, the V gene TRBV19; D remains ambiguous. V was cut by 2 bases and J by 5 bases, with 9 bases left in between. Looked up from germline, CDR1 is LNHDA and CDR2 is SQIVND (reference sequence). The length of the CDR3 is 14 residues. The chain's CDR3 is CASSIIGDTGELFF. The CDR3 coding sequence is TGTGCCAGTAGTATAATCGGAGATACCGGGGAGCTGTTTTTT. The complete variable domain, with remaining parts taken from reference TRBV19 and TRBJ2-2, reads DGGITQSPKYLFRKEGQNVTLSCEQNLNHDAMYWYRQDPGQGLRLIYYSQIVNDFQKGDIAEGYSVSREKKESFPLTVTSAQKNPTAFYLCASSIIGDTGELFFGEGSRLTVL.

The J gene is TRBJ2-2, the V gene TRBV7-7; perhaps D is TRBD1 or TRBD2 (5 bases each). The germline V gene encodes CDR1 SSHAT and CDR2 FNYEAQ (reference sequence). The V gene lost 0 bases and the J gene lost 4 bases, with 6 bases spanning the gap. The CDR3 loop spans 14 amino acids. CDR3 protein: CASSLARGTGELFF. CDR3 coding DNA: TGTGCCAGCAGCTTAGCGAGGGGCACCGGGGAGCTGTTTTTT.

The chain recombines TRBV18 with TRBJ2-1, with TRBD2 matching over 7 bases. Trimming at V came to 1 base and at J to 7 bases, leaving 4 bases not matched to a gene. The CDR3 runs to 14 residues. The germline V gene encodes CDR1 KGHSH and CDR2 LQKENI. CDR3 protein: CASSPQGGRNEQFF. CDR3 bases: TGTGCCAGCTCACCACAGGGAGGGCGGAATGAGCAGTTCTTC.

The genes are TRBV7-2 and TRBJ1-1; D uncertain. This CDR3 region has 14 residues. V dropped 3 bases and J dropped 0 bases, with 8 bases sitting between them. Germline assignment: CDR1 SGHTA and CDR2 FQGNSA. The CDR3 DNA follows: TGTGCCAGCAGCTTTATGGCGTTGAACACTGAAGCTTTCTTT. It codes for CASSFMALNTEAFF.

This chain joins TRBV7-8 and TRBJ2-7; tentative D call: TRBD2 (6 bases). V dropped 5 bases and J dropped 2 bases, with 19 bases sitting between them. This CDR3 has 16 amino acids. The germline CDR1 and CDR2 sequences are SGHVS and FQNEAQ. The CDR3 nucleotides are TGTGCCAGCAGCCCCCTCGGAGGGACCGGTGCCTACGAGCAGTACTTC. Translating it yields CASSPLGGTGAYEQYF.

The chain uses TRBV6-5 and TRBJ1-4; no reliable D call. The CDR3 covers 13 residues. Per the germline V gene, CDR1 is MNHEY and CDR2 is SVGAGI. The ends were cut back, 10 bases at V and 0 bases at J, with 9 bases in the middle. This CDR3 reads CATSRTTNEKLFF. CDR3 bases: TGTGCCACCTCCAGGACAACTAATGAAAAACTGTTTTTT.

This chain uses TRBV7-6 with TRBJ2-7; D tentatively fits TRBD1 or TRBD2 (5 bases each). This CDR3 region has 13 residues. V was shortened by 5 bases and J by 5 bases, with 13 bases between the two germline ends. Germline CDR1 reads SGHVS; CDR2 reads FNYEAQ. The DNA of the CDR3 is TGTGCCAGCAGCACCGGGGCGTCCCACGAGCAGTACTTC. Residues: CASSTGASHEQYF.

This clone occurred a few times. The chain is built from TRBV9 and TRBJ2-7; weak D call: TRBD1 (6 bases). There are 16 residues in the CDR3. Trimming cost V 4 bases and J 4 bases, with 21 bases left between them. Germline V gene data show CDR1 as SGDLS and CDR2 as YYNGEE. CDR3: CASSPSGPTQGYEQYF. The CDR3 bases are TGTGCCAGCAGCCCCTCTGGACCGACCCAGGGGTACGAGCAGTACTTC.

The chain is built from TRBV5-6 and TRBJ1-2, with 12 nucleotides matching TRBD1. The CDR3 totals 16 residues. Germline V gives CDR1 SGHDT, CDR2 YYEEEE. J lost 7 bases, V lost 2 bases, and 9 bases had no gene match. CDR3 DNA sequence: TGTGCCAGCAGCTTCGTCCCGGGACAGGGGGCGGGTGGCTACACCTTC. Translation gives CASSFVPGQGAGGYTF.